The clone carrying this TCR beta chain was recorded at least ten times. This entry comes from a study of patients and donors after allogeneic stem cell transplantation. From the RT-PCR reads, TCRdb called clonotypes with MiXCR, one entry per CDR3 protein. The table lists about 960,000 distinct CDR3 sequences, roughly 17% of them singletons, with under 6.5% in the top ten. The CDR3 totals 11 residues. The V end lost 7 bases, the J end lost 6 bases, and 8 bases lay between the germline ends. Sequencing input: blood, either unsorted or a sorted T cell fraction (not recorded which). The sequence came from a human donor who was either an allogeneic HSCT recipient or a stem cell or donor lymphocyte infusion donor (not recorded which). It is not recorded whose cells these are; they may come from a transplant donor. V gene TRBV12-3 or TRBV12-4 combines with J gene TRBJ2-3; D unresolved. CDR3 bases: TGTGCCAGCACCCTTAGGGATACGCAGTATTTT. Translating gives CASTLRDTQYF.